The 6 T cell receptor beta chains in this list originate from one sample, sequenced in a study of cytomegalovirus exposure and HLA in healthy donors. A multiplex PCR was run with 60 Vbeta primers and 13 Jbeta primers. Using immunoSEQ multiplex PCR, the repertoire was profiled, and TCRdb retains in-frame clones only, with some absent. The sample lists 110,000 or so clones; roughly four fifths were seen once. The sequenced material came from PBMCs. These receptors all come from a woman aged 18-29 years in good health and CMV-seronegative.

This chain joins TRBV2 and TRBJ2-5; D is undetermined. Trimming removed 7 bases at V and 1 base at J, with 10 bases between. Germline values: CDR1 SNHLY, CDR2 FYNNEI. CDR3 size: 13 residues. The CDR3: CASITHRQETQYF. The CDR3, as DNA: TGTGCCAGCATAACACACCGCCAAGAGACCCAGTACTTC.

The chain carries TRBV4-2 and TRBJ1-5; D uncertain. This CDR3 is 14 amino acids long. CDR1 LGHNA and CDR2 YNFKEQ come from the germline V gene. V was cut by 5 bases and J by 0 bases, with 8 bases left in between. CDR3 protein: CASSMGDSNQPQHF. The CDR3 nucleotides read TGTGCCAGCAGCATGGGAGATAGCAATCAGCCCCAGCATTTT.

The chain has TRBV29-1 and TRBJ1-2; 10 bases match TRBD1. Germline V gene data show CDR1 as SQVTM and CDR2 as ANQGSEA. The CDR3 totals 14 residues. V shed 3 bases and J 4 bases; nucleotides not matched to a gene: 5. The CDR3 coding sequence is TGCAGCGTTGACCAAAGACAGGGGGCCTATGGCTACACCTTC. Amino acids: CSVDQRQGAYGYTF.

The V call is TRBV18, the J call TRBJ2-5; 13 positions agree with TRBD2. The CDR3 contains 16 residues. Germline lookup yields CDR1 KGHSH and CDR2 LQKENI. With V trimmed by 6 bases and J by 4 bases, 8 bases remained unmatched. The CDR3 sequence is CASSSRTSGRAETQYF. Here the CDR3 DNA reads TGTGCCAGCTCGTCCCGGACTAGCGGGAGAGCAGAGACCCAGTACTTC.

The chain carries TRBV6-6 and TRBJ1-2; D is possibly TRBD1 (6 bases). Germline V CDR1 and CDR2: MNHNY, SVGAGI (reference sequence). The V and J ends lost 8 bases and 8 bases respectively, with 15 bases between them. The CDR3 length is 12 residues. In DNA, the CDR3 is TGTGCCAGCCGCCAGGGGATGAAGGGCTACACCTTC. Encoded protein: CASRQGMKGYTF.

This clone was detected once. V is TRBV7-9 and J is TRBJ1-1; 10 nucleotides agree with TRBD1. Germline loops: CDR1 SEHNR, CDR2 FQNEAQ (reference sequence). The CDR3 extends over 15 amino acids. Unmatched junction bases numbered 5, after V lost 2 bases and J lost 5 bases. The CDR3 loop reads CASSLPGTGATEAFF. The CDR3 DNA follows: TGTGCCAGCAGCTTACCCGGGACAGGGGCGACTGAAGCTTTCTTT.